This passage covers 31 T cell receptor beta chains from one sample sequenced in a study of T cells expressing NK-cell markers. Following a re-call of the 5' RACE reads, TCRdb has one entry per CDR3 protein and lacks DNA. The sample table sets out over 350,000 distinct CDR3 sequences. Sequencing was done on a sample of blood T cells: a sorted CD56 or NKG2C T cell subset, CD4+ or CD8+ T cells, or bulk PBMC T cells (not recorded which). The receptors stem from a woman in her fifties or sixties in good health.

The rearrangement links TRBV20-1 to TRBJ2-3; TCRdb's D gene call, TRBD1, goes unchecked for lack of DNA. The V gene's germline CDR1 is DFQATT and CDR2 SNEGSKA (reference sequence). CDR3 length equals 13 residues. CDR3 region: CSARMSWGDTQYF.

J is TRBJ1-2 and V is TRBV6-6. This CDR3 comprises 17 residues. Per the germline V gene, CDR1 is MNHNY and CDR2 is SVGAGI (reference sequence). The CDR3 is CASSYSKGTAANYGYTF.

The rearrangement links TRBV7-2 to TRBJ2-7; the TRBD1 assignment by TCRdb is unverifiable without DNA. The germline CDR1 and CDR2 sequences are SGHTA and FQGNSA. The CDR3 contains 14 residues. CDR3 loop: CASSPDRDSYEQYF.

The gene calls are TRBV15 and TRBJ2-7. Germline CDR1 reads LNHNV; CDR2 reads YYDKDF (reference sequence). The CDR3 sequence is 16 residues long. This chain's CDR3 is CATSRILTGRSYEQYF.

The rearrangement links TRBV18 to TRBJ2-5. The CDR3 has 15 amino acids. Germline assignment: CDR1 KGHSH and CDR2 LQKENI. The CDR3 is CASSPFSVAEETQYF.

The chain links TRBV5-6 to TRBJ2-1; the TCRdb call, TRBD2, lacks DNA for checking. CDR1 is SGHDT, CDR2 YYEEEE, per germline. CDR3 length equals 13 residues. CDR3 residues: CASSLLAGDEQFF. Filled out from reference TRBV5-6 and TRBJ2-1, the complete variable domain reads DAGVTQSPTHLIKTRGQQVTLRCSPKSGHDTVSWYQQALGQGPQFIFQYYEEEERQRGNFPDRFSGHQFPNYSSELNVNALLLGDSALYLCASSLLAGDEQFFGPGTRLTVL.

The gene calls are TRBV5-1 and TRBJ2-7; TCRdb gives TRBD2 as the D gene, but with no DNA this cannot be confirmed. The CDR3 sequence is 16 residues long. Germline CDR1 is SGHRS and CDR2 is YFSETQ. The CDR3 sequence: CASSLGSGGTLYEQYF.

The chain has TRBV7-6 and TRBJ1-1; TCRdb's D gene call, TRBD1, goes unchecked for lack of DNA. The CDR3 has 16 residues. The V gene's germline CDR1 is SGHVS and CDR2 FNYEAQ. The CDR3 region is CASSLGVPGADTEAFF. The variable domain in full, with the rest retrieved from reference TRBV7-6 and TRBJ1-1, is GAGVSQSPRYKVTKRGQDVALRCDPISGHVSLYWYRQALGQGPEFLTYFNYEAQQDKSGLPNDRFSAERPEGSISTLTIQRTEQRDSAMYRCASSLGVPGADTEAFFGQGTRLTVV.

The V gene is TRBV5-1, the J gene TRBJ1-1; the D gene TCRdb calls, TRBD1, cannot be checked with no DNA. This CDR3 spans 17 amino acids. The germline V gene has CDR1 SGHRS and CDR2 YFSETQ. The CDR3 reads CASSLGPDRGPNTEAFF.

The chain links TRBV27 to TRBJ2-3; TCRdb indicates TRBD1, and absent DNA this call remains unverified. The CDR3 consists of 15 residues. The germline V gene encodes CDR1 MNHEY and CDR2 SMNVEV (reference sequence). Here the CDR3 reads CASSPGTPSTDTQYF.

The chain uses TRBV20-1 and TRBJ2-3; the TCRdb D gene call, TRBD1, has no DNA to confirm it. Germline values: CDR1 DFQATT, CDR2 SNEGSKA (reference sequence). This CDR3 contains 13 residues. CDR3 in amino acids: CSAPGDPTDTQYF.

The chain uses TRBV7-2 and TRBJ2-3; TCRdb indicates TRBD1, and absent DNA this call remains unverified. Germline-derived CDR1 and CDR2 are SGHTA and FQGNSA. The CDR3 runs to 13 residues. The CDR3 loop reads CASSWGVLDTQYF.

This CDR3 reads CASSLVQRQIDDNEQFF. V is TRBV5-1 and J is TRBJ2-1; there is no DNA to check the TCRdb D call of TRBD1. This CDR3 region has 17 residues. The germline gives CDR1 SGHRS, CDR2 YFSETQ.

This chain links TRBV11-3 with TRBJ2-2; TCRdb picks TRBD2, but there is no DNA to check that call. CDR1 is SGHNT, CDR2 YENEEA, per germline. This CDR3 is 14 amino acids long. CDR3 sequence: CASSFPGGAGELFF.

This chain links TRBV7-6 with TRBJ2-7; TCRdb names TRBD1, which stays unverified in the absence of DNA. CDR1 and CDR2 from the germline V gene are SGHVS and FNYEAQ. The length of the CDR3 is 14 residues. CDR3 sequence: CASSPGAGSSEQYF.

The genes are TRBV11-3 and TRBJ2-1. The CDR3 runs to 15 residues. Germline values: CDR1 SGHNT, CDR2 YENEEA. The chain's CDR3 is CASSLDWGSYNEQFF.

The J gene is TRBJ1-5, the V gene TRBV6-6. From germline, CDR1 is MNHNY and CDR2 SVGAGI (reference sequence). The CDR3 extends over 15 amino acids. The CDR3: CASSYSRSINQPQHF.

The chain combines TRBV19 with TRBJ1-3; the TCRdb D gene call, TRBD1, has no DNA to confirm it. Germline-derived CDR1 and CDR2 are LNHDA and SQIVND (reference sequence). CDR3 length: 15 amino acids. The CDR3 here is CASAVRDNSGNTIYF.

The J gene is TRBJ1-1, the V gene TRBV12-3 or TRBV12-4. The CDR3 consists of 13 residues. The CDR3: CASERAGVAEAFF.

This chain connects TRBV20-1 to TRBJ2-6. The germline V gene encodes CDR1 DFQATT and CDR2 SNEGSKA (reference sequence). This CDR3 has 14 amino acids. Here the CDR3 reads CSAKNPSGANVLTF.

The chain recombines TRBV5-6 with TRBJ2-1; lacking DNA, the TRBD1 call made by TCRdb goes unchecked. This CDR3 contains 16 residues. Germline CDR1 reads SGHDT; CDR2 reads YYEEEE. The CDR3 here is CASSGDRVPEGNEQFF.

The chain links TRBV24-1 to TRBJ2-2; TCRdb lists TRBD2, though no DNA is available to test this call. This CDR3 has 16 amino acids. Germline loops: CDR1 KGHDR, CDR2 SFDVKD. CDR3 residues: CATRPSGSVLTGELFF.

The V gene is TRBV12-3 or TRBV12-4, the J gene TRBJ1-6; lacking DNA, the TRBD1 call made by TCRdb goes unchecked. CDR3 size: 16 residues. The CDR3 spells CASSLASGQGNSPLHF.

CDR3 protein: CASSLSPGGGGYNEQFF. The chain has TRBV7-3 and TRBJ2-1; there is no DNA to check the TCRdb D call of TRBD1. This CDR3 contains 17 residues. Germline V gives CDR1 SGHTA, CDR2 FQGTGA.

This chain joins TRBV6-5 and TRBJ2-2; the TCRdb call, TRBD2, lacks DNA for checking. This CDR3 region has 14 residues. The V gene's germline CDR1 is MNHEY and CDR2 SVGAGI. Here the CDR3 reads CAAAKGLASGELFF.

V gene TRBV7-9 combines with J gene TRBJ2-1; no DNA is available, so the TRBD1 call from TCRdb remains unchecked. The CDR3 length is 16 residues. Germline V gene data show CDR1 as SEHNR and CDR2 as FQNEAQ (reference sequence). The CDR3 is CASSPLGDRGYNEQFF.

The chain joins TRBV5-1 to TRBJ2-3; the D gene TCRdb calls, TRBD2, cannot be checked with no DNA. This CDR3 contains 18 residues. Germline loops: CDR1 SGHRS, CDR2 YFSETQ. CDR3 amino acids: CASSSGLAVTTSTDTQYF.

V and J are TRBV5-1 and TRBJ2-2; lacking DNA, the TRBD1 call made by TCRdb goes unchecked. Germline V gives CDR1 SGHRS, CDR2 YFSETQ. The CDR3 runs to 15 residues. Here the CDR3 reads CASSSRGHDTGELFF.

The CDR3 region is CASSLRGTVYNEQFF. This chain uses TRBV3-1 with TRBJ2-1; there is no DNA to check the TCRdb D call of TRBD1. This CDR3 region has 15 residues. The V gene's germline CDR1 is LGHDT and CDR2 YNNKEL (reference sequence).

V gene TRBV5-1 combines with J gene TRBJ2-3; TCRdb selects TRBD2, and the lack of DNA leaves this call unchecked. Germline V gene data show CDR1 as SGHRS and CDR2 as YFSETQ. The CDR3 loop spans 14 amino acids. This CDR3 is CASSLGTAGDTQYF.

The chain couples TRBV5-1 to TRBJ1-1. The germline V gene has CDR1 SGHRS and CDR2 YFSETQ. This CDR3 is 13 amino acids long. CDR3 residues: CASSSTDGPRAFF.